The rows below give T cell receptor beta chains drawn from one sample of a study of blood T cell repertoires in COVID-19. TCRdb's table, derived via immunoSEQ multiplex PCR, lists solely in-frame clones and lacks some. The sample yields roughly 70,000 clones, around 67% seen once. The specimen sequenced was peripheral blood. The receptors come from a man aged 60 to 75 with acute or convalescent COVID-19. The CDR3 runs from the conserved cysteine through the conserved F or W. D genes are given only for firm matches. The listing skips clone size in some rows; elsewhere it reads once, few, many or a size class.

CDR3: CATRTGHTEAFF; DNA: TGTGCCACCAGGACAGGGCACACTGAAGCTTTCTTT; J: TRBJ1-1; V: TRBV24-1; D: TRBD1; size: once
CDR3: CATSDDSGKDTGELFF; DNA: TGTGCCACCAGTGATGACAGTGGTAAAGACACCGGGGAGCTGTTTTTT; J: TRBJ2-2; V: TRBV24-1; D: NA; size: NA
CDR3: CASSEGLAGGTDTQYF; DNA: TGTGCCAGCAGCGAGGGACTAGCGGGGGGGACAGATACGCAGTATTTT; J: TRBJ2-3; V: TRBV7-7; D: TRBD2; size: NA
CDR3: CASSPLQGEGNTIYF; DNA: TGTGCCAGCAGCCCACTCCAGGGCGAAGGAAACACCATATATTTT; J: TRBJ1-3; V: TRBV5-4; D: NA; size: NA
CDR3: CASSPSGTGYSPLHF; DNA: TGTGCCAGCAGCCCAAGTGGGACAGGGTATTCACCCCTCCACTTT; J: TRBJ1-6; V: TRBV13; D: TRBD1; size: NA
CDR3: CASSVPYSRDRDKEKLFF; DNA: TGCGCCAGCAGTGTCCCTTATAGCCGGGACAGGGATAAGGAAAAACTGTTTTTT; J: TRBJ1-4; V: TRBV10-1; D: TRBD1; size: NA
CDR3: CASSQGQGNTGELFF; DNA: TGTGCCAGCAGTCAGGGACAGGGGAACACCGGGGAGCTGTTTTTT; J: TRBJ2-2; V: TRBV6-6; D: TRBD1; size: NA
CDR3: CASSRGGLAGTNTGELFF; DNA: TGTGCCAGCAGCCGCGGGGGGCTAGCGGGGACGAACACCGGGGAGCTGTTTTTT; J: TRBJ2-2; V: TRBV7-6; D: TRBD2; size: NA
CDR3: CASSLVRGYEQYF; DNA: TGTGCCAGCAGTTTGGTCAGGGGGTACGAGCAGTACTTC; J: TRBJ2-7; V: TRBV28; D: TRBD1; size: NA
CDR3: CAWSPPVALYEQYF; DNA: TGTGCCTGGAGTCCTCCGGTAGCGCTCTACGAGCAGTACTTC; J: TRBJ2-7; V: TRBV30; D: NA; size: NA
CDR3: CASSSLRTSGSYEQYF; DNA: TGTGCCAGCAGTTCTTTAAGGACTAGCGGATCCTACGAGCAGTACTTC; J: TRBJ2-7; V: TRBV28; D: TRBD2; size: NA
CDR3: CASSPRGVGADTQYF; DNA: TGCGCCAGCAGCCCCAGGGGAGTTGGCGCAGATACGCAGTATTTT; J: TRBJ2-3; V: TRBV5-1; D: NA; size: NA
CDR3: CATPKGQGTDTQYF; DNA: TGTGCCACGCCGAAGGGGCAGGGCACAGATACGCAGTATTTT; J: TRBJ2-3; V: TRBV2; D: NA; size: NA
CDR3: CASSLSTVYNEQFF; DNA: TGCGCCAGCAGCCTTTCGACAGTTTACAATGAGCAGTTCTTC; J: TRBJ2-1; V: TRBV5-1; D: NA; size: NA
CDR3: CASSPTTGGTEAFF; DNA: TGTGCCAGCAGTCCAACAACAGGGGGCACTGAAGCTTTCTTT; J: TRBJ1-1; V: TRBV11-3; D: TRBD1; size: NA
CDR3: CASSWGLAGANEQFF; DNA: TGTGCCAGCAGTTGGGGACTAGCGGGGGCCAATGAGCAGTTCTTC; J: TRBJ2-1; V: TRBV6-5; D: TRBD2; size: NA
CDR3: CASADGLPYNEQFF; DNA: TGTGCCAGCGCGGACGGACTTCCCTACAATGAGCAGTTCTTC; J: TRBJ2-1; V: TRBV19; D: NA; size: NA
CDR3: CASRTGTGNEQYF; DNA: TGTGCCAGCAGAACCGGGACAGGGAACGAGCAGTACTTC; J: TRBJ2-7; V: TRBV28; D: TRBD1; size: few
CDR3: CASSSGQGGSYEQYF; DNA: TGCGCCAGCAGCTCCGGACAGGGGGGCTCCTACGAGCAGTACTTC; J: TRBJ2-7; V: TRBV5-1; D: TRBD1; size: many
CDR3: CASSDTGTSGRSEQFF; DNA: TGTGCCAGCAGCGATACCGGGACTAGCGGGAGGAGTGAGCAGTTCTTC; J: TRBJ2-1; V: TRBV9; D: TRBD2; size: few
CDR3: CASSSGVGSPLHF; DNA: TGTGCCAGCTCCTCAGGGGTGGGTTCACCCCTCCACTTT; J: TRBJ1-6; V: TRBV18; D: NA; size: NA
CDR3: CATSDTGGAWNEQFF; DNA: TGTGCCACCAGTGATACAGGGGGGGCGTGGAATGAGCAGTTCTTC; J: TRBJ2-1; V: TRBV24-1; D: NA; size: NA
CDR3: CASSSRQNDQPQHF; DNA: TGTGCCAGCAGCTCCAGACAGAATGATCAGCCCCAGCATTTT; J: TRBJ1-5; V: TRBV5-6; D: NA; size: NA
CDR3: CASSAGHSYNEQFF; DNA: TGTGCCAGCAGCGCGGGACACTCCTACAATGAGCAGTTCTTC; J: TRBJ2-1; V: TRBV9; D: NA; size: few
CDR3: CATSDVAGGHYNEQFF; DNA: TGTGCCACCAGTGATGTAGCGGGAGGACACTACAATGAGCAGTTCTTC; J: TRBJ2-1; V: TRBV24-1; D: TRBD2; size: NA
CDR3: CASSPQAGDNEQFF; DNA: TGCGCCAGCAGCCCCCAGGCCGGGGACAATGAGCAGTTCTTC; J: TRBJ2-1; V: TRBV5-1; D: NA; size: NA
CDR3: CATSFRDTQETQYF; DNA: TGTGCCACCAGCTTCCGGGACACCCAAGAGACCCAGTACTTC; J: TRBJ2-5; V: TRBV15; D: NA; size: NA
CDR3: CASSISPGQAEAFF; DNA: TGTGCCAGTAGTATTTCCCCGGGACAGGCCGAAGCTTTCTTT; J: TRBJ1-1; V: TRBV19; D: TRBD1; size: NA
CDR3: CASSRTGTAFNEKLFF; DNA: TGTGCCAGCTCCCGGACCGGGACAGCTTTTAATGAAAAACTGTTTTTT; J: TRBJ1-4; V: TRBV18; D: TRBD1; size: NA
CDR3: CASSLSGVEVTDTQYF; DNA: TGTGCCAGCAGCCTGAGCGGGGTGGAAGTCACAGATACGCAGTATTTT; J: TRBJ2-3; V: TRBV7-9; D: TRBD2; size: NA
CDR3: CATGLAGLQETQYF; DNA: TGTGCCACGGGACTAGCGGGGCTCCAAGAGACCCAGTACTTC; J: TRBJ2-5; V: TRBV27; D: TRBD2; size: NA
CDR3: CASTPTGGAYEQYF; DNA: TGTGCCAGTACCCCGACAGGGGGCGCCTACGAGCAGTACTTC; J: TRBJ2-7; V: TRBV19; D: TRBD1; size: NA
CDR3: CASSLGLPGLAGEETQYF; DNA: TGTGCCAGCAGCTTGGGACTACCGGGACTAGCGGGGGAAGAGACCCAGTACTTC; J: TRBJ2-5; V: TRBV11-3; D: TRBD2; size: NA
CDR3: CASSLQGSGELFF; DNA: TGTGCCAGCAGTCTACAGGGTTCCGGGGAGCTGTTTTTT; J: TRBJ2-2; V: TRBV6-5; D: NA; size: many